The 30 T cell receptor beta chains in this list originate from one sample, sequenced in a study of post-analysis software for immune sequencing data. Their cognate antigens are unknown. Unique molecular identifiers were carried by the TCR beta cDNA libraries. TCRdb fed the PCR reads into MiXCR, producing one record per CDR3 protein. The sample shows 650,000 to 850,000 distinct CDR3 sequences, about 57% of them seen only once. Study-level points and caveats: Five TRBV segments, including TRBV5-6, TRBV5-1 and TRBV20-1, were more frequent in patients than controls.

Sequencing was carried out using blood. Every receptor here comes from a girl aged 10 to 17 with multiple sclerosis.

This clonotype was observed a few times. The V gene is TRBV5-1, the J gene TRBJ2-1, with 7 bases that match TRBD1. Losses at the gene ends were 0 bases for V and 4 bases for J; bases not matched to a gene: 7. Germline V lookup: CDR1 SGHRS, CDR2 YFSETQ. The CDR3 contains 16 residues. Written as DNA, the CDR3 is TGCGCCAGCAGCTTGGCCCCCGGGACAGCTTACAATGAGCAGTTCTTC. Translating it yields CASSLAPGTAYNEQFF.

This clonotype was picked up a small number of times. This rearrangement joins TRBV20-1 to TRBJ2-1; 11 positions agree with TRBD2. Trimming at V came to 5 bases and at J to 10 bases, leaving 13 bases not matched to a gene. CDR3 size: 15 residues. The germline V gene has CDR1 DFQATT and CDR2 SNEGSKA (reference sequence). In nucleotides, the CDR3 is TGCAGTGCTCATCGGCTAGCGGGGGGCCCCTCAGAGCAGTTCTTC. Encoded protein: CSAHRLAGGPSEQFF.

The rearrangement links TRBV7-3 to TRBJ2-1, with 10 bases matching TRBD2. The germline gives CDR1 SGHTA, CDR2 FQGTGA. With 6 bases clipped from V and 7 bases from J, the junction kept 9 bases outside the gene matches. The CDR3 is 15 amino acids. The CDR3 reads CASRLGSSGGNEQFF. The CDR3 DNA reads TGTGCCAGCAGACTTGGTAGTAGCGGGGGGAATGAGCAGTTCTTC. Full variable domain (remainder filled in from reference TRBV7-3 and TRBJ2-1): GAGVSQTPSNKVTEKGKYVELRCDPISGHTALYWYRQSLGQGPEFLIYFQGTGAADDSGLPNDRFFAVRPEGSVSTLKIQRTERGDSAVYLCASRLGSSGGNEQFFGPGTRLTVL.

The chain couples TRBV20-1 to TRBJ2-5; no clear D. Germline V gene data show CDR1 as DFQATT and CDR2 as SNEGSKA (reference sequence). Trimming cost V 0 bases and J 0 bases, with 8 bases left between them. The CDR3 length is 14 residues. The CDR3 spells CSARDLRDQETQYF. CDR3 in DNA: TGCAGTGCTAGAGACCTCCGGGACCAAGAGACCCAGTACTTC.

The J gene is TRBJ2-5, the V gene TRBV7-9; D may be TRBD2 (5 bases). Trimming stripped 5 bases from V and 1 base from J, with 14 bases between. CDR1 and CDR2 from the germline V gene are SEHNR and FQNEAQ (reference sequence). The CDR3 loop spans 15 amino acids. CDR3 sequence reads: CASSPRAGFQETQYF. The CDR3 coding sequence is TGTGCCAGCAGCCCTAGGGCGGGCTTCCAAGAGACCCAGTACTTC.

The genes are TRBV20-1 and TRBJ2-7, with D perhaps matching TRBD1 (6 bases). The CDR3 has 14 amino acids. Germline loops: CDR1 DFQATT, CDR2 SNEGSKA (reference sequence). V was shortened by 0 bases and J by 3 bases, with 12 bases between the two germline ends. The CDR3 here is CSARDTGRSYEQYF. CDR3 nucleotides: TGCAGTGCTAGAGATACAGGGCGGAGCTACGAGCAGTACTTC.

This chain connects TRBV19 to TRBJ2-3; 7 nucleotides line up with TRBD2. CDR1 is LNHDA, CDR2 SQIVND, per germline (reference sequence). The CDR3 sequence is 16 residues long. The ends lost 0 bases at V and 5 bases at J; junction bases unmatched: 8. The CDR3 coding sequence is TGTGCCAGTAGTATAGATCCAGCGGGAATTCAAGATACGCAGTATTTT. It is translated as CASSIDPAGIQDTQYF.

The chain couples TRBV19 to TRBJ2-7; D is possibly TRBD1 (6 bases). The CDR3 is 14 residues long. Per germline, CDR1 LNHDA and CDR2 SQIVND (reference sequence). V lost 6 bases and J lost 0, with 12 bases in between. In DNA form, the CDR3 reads TGTGCCAGTAGGGACCGGGACACCTCCTACGAGCAGTACTTC. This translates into CASRDRDTSYEQYF.

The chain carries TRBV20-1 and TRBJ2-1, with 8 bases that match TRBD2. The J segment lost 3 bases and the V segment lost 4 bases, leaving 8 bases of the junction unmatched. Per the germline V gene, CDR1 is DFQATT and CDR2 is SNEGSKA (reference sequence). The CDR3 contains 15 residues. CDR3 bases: TGCAGTGCTAAGAGTCTAGCGGGCAACTACAATGAGCAGTTCTTC. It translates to CSAKSLAGNYNEQFF.

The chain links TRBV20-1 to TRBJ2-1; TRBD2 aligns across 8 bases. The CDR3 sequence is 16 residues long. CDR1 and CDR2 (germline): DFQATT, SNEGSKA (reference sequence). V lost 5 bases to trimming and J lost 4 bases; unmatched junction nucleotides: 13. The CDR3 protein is CSADSRAGANYNEQFF. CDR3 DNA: TGCAGTGCTGATTCAAGAGCGGGAGCGAATTACAATGAGCAGTTCTTC.

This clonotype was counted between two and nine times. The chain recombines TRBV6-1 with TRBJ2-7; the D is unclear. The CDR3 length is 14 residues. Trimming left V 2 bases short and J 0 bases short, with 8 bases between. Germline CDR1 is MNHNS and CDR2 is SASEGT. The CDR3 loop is CASSEQLTSYEQYF. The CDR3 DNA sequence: TGTGCCAGCAGTGAACAGCTGACCTCCTACGAGCAGTACTTC.

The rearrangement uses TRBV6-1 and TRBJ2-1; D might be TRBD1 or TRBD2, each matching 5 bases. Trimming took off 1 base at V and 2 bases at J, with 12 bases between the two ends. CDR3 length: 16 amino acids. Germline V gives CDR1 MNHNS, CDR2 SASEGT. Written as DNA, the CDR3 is TGTGCCAGCAGTGAAGTTCCAACGGGACCCTACAATGAGCAGTTCTTC. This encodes CASSEVPTGPYNEQFF.

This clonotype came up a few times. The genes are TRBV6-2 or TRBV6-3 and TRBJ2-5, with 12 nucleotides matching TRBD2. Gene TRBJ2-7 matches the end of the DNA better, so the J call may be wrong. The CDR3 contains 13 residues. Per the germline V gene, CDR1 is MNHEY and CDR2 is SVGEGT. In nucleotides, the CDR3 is TGTGCCAGCGGACTAGCGGGGACGAGCGAGCAGTACTTC. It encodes CASGLAGTSEQYF.

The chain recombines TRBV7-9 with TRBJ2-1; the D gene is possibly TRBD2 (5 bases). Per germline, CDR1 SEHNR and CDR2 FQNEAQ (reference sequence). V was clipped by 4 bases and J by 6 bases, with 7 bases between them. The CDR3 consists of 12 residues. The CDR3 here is CASSWESNEQFF. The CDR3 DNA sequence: TGTGCCAGCAGCTGGGAGTCCAATGAGCAGTTCTTC.

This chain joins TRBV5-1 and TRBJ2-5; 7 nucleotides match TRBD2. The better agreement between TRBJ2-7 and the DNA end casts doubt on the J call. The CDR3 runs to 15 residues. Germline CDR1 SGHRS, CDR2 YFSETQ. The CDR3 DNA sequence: TGCGCCAGCAGCCATGGACTAGGGGAAAGCGACGAGCAGTACTTC. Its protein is CASSHGLGESDEQYF.

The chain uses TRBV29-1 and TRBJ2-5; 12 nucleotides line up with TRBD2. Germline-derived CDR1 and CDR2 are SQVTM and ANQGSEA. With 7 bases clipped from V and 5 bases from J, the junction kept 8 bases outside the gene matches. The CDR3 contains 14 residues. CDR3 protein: CSAETSGRGETQYF. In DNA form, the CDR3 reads TGCAGCGCCGAGACTAGCGGGAGAGGGGAGACCCAGTACTTC.

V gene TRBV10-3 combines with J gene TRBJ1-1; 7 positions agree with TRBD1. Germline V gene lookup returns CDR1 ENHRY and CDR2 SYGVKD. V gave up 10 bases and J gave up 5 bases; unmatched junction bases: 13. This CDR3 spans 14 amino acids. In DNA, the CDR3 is TGTGCCACAACTGTACAGGGGTTGAGAACTGAAGCTTTCTTT. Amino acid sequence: CATTVQGLRTEAFF.

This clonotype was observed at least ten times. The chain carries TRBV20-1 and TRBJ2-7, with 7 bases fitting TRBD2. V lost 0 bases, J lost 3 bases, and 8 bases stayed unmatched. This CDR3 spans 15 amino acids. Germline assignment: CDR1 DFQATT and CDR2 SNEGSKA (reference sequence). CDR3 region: CSAREGLADFYEQYF. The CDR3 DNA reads TGCAGTGCTAGAGAGGGCCTAGCGGACTTCTACGAGCAGTACTTC.

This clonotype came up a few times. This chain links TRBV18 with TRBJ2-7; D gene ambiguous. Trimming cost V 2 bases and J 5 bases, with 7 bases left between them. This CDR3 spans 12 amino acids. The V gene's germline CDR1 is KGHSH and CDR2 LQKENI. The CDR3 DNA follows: TGTGCCAGCTCACCAGCTAGGAACGAGCAGTACTTC. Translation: CASSPARNEQYF.

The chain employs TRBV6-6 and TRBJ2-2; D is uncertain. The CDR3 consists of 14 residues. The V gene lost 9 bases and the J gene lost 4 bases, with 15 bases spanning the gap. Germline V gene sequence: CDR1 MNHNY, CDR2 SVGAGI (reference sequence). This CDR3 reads CASTVIAFTGELFF. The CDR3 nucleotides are TGTGCCAGTACAGTTATCGCTTTCACCGGGGAGCTGTTTTTT.

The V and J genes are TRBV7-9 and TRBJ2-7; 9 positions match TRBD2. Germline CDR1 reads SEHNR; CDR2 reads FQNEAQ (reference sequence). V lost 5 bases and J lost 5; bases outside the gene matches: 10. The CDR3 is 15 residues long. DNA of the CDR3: TGTGCCAGCAGCGAGACTCGCGGGGGGGCCCACGAGCAGTACTTC. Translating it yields CASSETRGGAHEQYF.

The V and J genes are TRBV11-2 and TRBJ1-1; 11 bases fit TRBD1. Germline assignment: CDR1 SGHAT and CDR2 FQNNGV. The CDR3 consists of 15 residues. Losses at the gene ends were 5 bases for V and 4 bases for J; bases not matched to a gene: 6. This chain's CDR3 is CASSIRTGGLTEAFF. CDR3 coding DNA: TGTGCCAGCAGCATCCGGACAGGGGGCCTCACTGAAGCTTTCTTT.

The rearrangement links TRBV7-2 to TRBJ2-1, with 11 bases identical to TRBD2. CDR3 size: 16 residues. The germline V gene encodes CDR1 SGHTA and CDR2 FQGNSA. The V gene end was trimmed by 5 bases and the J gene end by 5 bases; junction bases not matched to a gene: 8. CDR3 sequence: CASSPIAGGHNNEQFF. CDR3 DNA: TGTGCCAGCAGCCCGATAGCGGGGGGGCACAACAATGAGCAGTTCTTC.

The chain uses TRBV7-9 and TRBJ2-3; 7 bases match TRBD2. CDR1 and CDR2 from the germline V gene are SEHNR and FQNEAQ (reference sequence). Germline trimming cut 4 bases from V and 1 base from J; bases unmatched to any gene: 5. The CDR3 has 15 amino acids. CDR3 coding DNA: TGTGCCAGCAGCTCAAGACGGGAGGGCACAGATACGCAGTATTTT. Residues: CASSSRREGTDTQYF.

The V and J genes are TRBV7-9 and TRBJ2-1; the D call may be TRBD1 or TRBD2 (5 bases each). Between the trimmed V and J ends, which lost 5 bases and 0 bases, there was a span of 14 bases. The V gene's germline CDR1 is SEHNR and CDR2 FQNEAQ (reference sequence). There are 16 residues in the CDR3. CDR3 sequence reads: CASSPGTFSSYNEQFF. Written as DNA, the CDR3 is TGTGCCAGCAGCCCCGGGACCTTTAGCTCCTACAATGAGCAGTTCTTC.

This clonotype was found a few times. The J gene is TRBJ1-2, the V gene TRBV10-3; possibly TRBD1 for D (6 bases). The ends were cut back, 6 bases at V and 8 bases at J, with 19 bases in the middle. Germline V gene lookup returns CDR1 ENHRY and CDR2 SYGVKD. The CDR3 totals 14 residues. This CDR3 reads CAIRALQGLGGYTF. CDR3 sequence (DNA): TGTGCCATCAGAGCGTTACAGGGTCTTGGAGGCTACACCTTC.

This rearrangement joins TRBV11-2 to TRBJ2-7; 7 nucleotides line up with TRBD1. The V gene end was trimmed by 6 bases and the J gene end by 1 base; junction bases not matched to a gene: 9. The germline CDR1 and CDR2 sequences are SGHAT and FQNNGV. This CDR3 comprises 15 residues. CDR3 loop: CASREVQGPSYEQYF. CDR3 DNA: TGTGCCAGCAGGGAAGTACAGGGGCCTTCCTACGAGCAGTACTTC.

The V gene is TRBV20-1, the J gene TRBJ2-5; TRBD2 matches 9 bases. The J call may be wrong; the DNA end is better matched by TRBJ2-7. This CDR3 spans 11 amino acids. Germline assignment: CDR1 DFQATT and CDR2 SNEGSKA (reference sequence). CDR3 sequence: CSAIAGVEQYF. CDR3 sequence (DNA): TGCAGTGCTATAGCGGGAGTCGAGCAGTACTTC.

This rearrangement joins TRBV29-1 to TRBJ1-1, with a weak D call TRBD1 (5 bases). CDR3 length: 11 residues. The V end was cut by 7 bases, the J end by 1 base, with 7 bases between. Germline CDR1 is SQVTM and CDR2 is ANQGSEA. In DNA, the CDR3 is TGCAGCGGAGACAGGAACACTGAAGCTTTCTTT. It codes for CSGDRNTEAFF.

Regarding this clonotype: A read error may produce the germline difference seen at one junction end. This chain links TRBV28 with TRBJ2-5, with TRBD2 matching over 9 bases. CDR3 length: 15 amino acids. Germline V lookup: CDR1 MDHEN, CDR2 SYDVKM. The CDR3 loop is CACRDLREGKETQYF. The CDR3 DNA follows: TGTGCCTGCAGGGATCTGCGGGAGGGCAAAGAGACCCAGTACTTC.